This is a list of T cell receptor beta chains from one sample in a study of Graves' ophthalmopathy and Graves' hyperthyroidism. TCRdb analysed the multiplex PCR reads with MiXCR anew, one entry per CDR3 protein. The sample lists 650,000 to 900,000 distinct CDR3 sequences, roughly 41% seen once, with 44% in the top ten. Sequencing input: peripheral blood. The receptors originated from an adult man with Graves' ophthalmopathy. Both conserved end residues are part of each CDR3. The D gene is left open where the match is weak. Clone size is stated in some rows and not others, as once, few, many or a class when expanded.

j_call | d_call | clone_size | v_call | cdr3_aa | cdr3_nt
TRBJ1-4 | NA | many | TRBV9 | CASSVGRTTNEKLFF | TGTGCCAGCAGCGTAGGCCGAACAACTAATGAAAAACTGTTTTTT
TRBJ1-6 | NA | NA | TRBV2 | CASNLRVYSPLHF | TGTGCCAGCAACCTGCGGGTTTATTCACCCCTCCACTTT
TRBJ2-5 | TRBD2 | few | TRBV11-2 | CASRPSGRALETQYF | TGTGCCAGCAGGCCTAGCGGGAGGGCCTTGGAGACCCAGTACTTC
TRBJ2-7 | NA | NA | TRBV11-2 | CASSLAIGVWEQYF | TGTGCCAGCAGCTTAGCTATAGGGGTCTGGGAGCAGTACTTC
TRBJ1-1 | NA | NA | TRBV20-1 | CSARRGSWTEAFF | TGCAGTGCTAGAAGGGGTAGCTGGACTGAAGCTTTCTTT
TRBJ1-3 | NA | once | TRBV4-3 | CASSLRQISGNTIYF | TGCGCCAGCAGCCTGCGACAGATCTCTGGAAACACCATATATTTT
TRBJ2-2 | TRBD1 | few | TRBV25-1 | CASRATGGGTGELFF | TGTGCCAGCAGAGCCACAGGGGGCGGCACCGGGGAGCTGTTTTTT
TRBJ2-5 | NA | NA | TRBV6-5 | CASSYSGSYQETQYF | TGTGCCAGCAGTTACTCTGGGAGTTACCAAGAGACCCAGTACTTC
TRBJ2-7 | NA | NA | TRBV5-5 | CASSGGTGSSYEQYF | TGTGCCAGCAGCGGCGGGACTGGAAGCTCCTACGAGCAGTACTTC
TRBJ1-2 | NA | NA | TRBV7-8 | CASSPGQTRGYTF | TGTGCCAGCAGCCCCGGACAGACCCGGGGCTACACCTTC